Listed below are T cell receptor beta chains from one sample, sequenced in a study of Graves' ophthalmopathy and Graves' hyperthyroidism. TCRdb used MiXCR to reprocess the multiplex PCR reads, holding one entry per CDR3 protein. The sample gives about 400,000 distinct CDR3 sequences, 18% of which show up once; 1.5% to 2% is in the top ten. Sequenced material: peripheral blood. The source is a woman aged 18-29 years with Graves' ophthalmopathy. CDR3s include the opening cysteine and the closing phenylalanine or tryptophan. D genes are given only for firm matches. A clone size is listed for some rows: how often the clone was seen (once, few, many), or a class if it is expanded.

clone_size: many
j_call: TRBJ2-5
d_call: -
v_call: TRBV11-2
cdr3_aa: CASSQGGGAGRKTQYF
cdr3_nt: TGTGCCAGCAGCCAGGGAGGGGGCGCAGGGAGGAAGACCCAGTACTTC

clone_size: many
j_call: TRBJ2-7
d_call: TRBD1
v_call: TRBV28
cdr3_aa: CASRPGQGYEQYF
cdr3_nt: TGTGCCAGCAGACCGGGACAGGGATACGAGCAGTACTTC

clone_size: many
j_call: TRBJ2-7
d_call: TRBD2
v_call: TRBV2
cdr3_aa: CASSKPGLAGGNYEQYF
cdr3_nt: TGTGCCAGCAGTAAGCCGGGACTAGCGGGAGGGAACTACGAGCAGTACTTC

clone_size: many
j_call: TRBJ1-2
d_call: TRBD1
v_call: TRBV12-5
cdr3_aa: CASGLNQGAPNYGYTF
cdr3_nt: TGTGCTAGTGGTTTGAACCAGGGGGCGCCCAACTATGGCTACACCTTC

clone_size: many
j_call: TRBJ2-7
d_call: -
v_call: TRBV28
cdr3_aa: CASRPAGTHYEQYF
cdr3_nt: TGTGCCAGCAGACCAGCCGGGACTCACTACGAGCAGTACTTC

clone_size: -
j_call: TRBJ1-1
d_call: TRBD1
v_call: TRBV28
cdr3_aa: CASTASGGYTEAFF
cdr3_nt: TGTGCCAGCACCGCTTCAGGGGGCTACACTGAAGCTTTCTTT

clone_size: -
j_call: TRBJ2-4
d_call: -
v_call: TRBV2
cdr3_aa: CASSGGGGRANIQYF
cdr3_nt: TGTGCCAGCAGTGGGGGCGGAGGCCGGGCGAACATTCAGTACTTC

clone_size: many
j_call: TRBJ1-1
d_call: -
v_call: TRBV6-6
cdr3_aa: CASSYQQGVGAFF
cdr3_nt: TGTGCCAGCAGTTACCAACAGGGCGTCGGAGCTTTCTTT

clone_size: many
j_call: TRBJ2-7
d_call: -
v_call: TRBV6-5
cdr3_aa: CASSYSGTPTREQYF
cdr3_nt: TGTGCCAGCAGTTACTCTGGGACACCTACCCGGGAGCAGTACTTC

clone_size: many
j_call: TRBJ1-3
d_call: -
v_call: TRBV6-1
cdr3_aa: CASSELGIGNTIYF
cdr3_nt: TGTGCCAGCAGTGAATTGGGGATTGGAAACACCATATATTTT

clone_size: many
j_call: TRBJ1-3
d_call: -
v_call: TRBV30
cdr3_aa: CAWSGTFVGNTIYF
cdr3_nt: TGTGCCTGGAGCGGGACTTTTGTCGGAAACACCATATATTTT

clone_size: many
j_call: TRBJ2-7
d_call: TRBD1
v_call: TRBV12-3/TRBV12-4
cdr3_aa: CASSLVGDSPYEQYF
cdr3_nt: TGTGCCAGCAGTTTGGTAGGGGACAGCCCCTACGAGCAGTACTTC

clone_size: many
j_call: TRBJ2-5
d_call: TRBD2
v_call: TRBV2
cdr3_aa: CASSERALAGVVKTQYF
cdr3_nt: TGTGCCAGCAGTGAAAGAGCCCTAGCGGGAGTGGTAAAGACCCAGTACTTC

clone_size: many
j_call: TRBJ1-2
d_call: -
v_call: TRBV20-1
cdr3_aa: CSAITRQGANYGYTF
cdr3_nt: TGCAGTGCTATAACGAGGCAGGGAGCTAACTATGGCTACACCTTC

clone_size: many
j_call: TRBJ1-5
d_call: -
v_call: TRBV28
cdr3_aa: CASSLGSEVLQPQHF
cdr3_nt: TGTGCCAGCAGTCTAGGTAGTGAGGTTCTTCAGCCCCAGCATTTT

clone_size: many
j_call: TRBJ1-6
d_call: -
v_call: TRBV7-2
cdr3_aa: CASSLGGGLGSPLHF
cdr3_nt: TGTGCCAGCAGCTTAGGCGGGGGGCTGGGTTCACCCCTCCACTTT

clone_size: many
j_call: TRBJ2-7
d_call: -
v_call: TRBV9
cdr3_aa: CASSVDSGYEQYF
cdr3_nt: TGTGCCAGCAGCGTAGACTCGGGGTACGAGCAGTACTTC

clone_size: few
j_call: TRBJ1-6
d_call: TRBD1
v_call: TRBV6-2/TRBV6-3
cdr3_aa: CASTRDRINSPLHF
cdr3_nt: TGTGCCAGCACTCGGGACAGAATTAATTCACCCCTCCACTTT

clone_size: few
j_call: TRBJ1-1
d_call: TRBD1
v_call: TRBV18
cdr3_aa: CASSPPGTGGINTEAFF
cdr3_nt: TGTGCCAGCTCACCCCCCGGGACAGGGGGAATAAACACTGAAGCTTTCTTT

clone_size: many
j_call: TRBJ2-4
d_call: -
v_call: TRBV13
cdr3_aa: CASSRVNDVARLAKNIQYF
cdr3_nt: TGTGCCAGCAGCCGAGTCAATGACGTAGCGAGGCTAGCCAAAAACATTCAGTACTTC

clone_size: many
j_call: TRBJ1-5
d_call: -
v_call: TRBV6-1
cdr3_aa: CASSEAGGSNQPQHF
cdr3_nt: TGTGCCAGCAGTGAGGCAGGCGGTAGCAATCAGCCCCAGCATTTT

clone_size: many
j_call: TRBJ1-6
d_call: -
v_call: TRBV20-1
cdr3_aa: CSATTDGSSGSPLHF
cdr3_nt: TGCAGTGCAACTACCGACGGTTCGTCAGGTTCACCCCTCCACTTT

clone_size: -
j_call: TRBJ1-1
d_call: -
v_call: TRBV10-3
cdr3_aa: CAISSHGRRNTEAFF
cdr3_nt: TGTGCCATCAGTTCCCACGGGAGGAGAAACACTGAAGCTTTCTTT

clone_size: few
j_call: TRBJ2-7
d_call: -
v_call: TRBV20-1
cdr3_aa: CSAWRQANEQYF
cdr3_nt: TGCAGTGCCTGGAGGCAGGCCAACGAGCAGTACTTC

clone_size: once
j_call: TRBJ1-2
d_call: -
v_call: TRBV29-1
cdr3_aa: CSVDTTGRGGYTF
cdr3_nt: TGCAGCGTTGATACGACTGGGCGGGGTGGCTACACCTTC

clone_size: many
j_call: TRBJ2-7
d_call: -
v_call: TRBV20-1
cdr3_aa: CSASLGGTYEQYF
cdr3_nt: TGCAGTGCTAGTCTAGGGGGAACCTACGAGCAGTACTTC

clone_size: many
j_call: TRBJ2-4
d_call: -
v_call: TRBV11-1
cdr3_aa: CASTWKGALGDIQYF
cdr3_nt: TGTGCCAGCACCTGGAAAGGGGCGCTCGGTGACATTCAGTACTTC

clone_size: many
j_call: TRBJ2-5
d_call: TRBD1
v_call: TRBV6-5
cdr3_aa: CASTADRTKGETQYF
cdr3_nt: TGTGCCAGCACCGCGGACAGGACGAAGGGAGAGACCCAGTACTTC

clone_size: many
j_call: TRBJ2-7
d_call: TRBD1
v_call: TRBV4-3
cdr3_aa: CASSQGAGQAYEQYF
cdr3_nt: TGCGCCAGCAGCCAAGGGGCAGGACAGGCCTACGAGCAGTACTTC

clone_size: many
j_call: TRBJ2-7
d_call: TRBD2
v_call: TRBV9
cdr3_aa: CASSPPGTSAHEQYF
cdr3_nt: TGTGCCAGCAGCCCGCCAGGGACTAGTGCTCACGAGCAGTACTTC

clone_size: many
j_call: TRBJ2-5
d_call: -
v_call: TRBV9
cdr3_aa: CASSLGSVWRETQYF
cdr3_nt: TGTGCCAGCAGCCTAGGCTCTGTATGGCGAGAGACCCAGTACTTC

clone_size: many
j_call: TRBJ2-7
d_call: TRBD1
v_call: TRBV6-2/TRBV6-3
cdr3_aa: CASSYRAGGASGDEQYF
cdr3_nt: TGTGCCAGCAGTTACAGGGCAGGGGGCGCTTCCGGCGACGAGCAGTACTTC

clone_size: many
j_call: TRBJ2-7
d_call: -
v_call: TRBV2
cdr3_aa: CASSEPSGRQAYEQYF
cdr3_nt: TGTGCCAGCAGTGAACCTTCCGGCCGACAGGCCTACGAGCAGTACTTC

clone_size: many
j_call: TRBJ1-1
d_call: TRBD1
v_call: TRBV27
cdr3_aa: CASSSGRTGAQNTEAFF
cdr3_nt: TGTGCCAGCAGTTCCGGACGGACAGGGGCTCAGAACACTGAAGCTTTCTTT

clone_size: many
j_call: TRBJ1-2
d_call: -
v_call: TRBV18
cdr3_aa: CASSPPEASGHYGYTF
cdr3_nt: TGTGCCAGCTCACCTCCGGAGGCCTCAGGGCACTATGGCTACACCTTC

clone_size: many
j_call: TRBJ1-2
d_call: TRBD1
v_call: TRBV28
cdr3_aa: CASSFAWDSFESNYGYTF
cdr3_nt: TGTGCCAGCAGTTTTGCTTGGGACAGTTTTGAGTCCAACTATGGCTACACCTTC

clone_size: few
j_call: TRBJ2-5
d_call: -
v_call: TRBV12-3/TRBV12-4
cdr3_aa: CASSPSDYPQETQYF
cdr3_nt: TGTGCCAGCAGCCCCTCAGACTACCCCCAAGAGACCCAGTACTTC

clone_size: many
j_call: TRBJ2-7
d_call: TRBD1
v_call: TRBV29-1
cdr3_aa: CSALGQTYEQYF
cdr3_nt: TGCAGCGCCCTGGGACAGACCTACGAGCAGTACTTC

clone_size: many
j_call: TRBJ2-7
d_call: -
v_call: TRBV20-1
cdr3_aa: CSARNPQGYEQYF
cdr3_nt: TGCAGTGCTAGAAACCCACAGGGCTACGAGCAGTACTTC

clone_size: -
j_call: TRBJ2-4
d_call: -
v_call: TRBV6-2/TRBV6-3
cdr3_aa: CASSDLGLGHGIQYF
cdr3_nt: TGTGCCAGCAGTGACCTGGGACTCGGACATGGCATTCAGTACTTC

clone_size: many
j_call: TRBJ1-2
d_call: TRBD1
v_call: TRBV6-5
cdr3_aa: CASSYSTGFYGYTF
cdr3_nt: TGTGCCAGCAGTTACTCGACAGGGTTCTATGGCTACACCTTC

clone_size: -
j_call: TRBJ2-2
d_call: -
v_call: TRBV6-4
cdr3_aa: CASSLSGLVSGELFF
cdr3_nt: TGTGCCAGCAGCCTCTCGGGACTTGTGTCCGGGGAGCTGTTTTTT

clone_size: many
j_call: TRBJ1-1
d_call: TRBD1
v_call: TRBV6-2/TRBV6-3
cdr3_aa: CASTTVTRGPGNTEAFF
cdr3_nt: TGTGCCAGCACTACCGTCACGAGGGGGCCAGGGAACACTGAAGCTTTCTTT

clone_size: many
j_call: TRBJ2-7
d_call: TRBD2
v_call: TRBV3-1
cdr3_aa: CASSPYDGGAGEQYF
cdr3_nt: TGTGCCAGCAGTCCTTATGACGGGGGGGCTGGAGAGCAGTACTTC

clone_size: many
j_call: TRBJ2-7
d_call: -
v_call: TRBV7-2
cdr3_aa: CASSLWAREQYF
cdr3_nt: TGTGCCAGCAGCTTATGGGCTAGGGAGCAGTACTTC

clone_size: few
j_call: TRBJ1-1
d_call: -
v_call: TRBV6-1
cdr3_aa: CASSEKWAEAFF
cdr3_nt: TGTGCCAGCAGTGAAAAATGGGCTGAAGCTTTCTTT

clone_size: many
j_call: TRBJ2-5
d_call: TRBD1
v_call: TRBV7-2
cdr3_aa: CASSLDRGMGGQYF
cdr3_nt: TGTGCCAGCAGCTTGGACAGGGGGATGGGGGGCCAGTACTTC

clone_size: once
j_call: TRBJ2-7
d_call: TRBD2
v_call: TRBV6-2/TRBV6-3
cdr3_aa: CASSSLAGRLTYEQYF
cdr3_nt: TGTGCCAGCAGCTCCTTAGCGGGACGCCTAACCTACGAGCAGTACTTC

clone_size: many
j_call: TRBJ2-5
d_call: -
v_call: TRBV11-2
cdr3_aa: CASLRYRGETQYF
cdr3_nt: TGTGCCAGCCTGAGGTACCGCGGGGAGACCCAGTACTTC

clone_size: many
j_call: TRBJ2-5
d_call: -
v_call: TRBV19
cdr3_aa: CASSITLGHETQYF
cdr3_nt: TGTGCCAGTAGTATAACACTTGGCCATGAGACCCAGTACTTC

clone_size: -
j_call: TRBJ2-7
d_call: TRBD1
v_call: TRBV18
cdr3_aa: CASSPSRGQVYEQYF
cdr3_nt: TGTGCCAGCTCACCAAGTAGGGGGCAAGTCTACGAGCAGTACTTC

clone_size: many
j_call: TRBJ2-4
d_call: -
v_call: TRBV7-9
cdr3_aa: CASSLDSIAKNIQYF
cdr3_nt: TGTGCCAGCAGCTTAGACAGCATAGCCAAAAACATTCAGTACTTC

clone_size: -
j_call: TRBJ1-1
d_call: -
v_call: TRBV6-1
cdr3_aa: CASHRRHTEAFF
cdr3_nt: TGTGCCAGCCACCGGAGGCACACTGAAGCTTTCTTT

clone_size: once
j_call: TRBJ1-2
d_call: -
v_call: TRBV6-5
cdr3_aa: CASSSTPNYGYTF
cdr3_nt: TGTGCCAGCAGTTCCACACCTAACTATGGCTACACCTTC